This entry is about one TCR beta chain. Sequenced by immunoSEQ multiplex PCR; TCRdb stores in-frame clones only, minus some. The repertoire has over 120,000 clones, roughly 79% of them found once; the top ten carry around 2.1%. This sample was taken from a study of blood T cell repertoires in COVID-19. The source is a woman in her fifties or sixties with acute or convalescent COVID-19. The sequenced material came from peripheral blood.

The CDR3 loop is CASSSPGRWETQYF. The CDR3, as DNA: TGTGCCAGCAGCTCTCCCGGGAGATGGGAGACCCAGTACTTC. The chain uses TRBV7-2 and TRBJ2-5, with a weak D call TRBD2 (6 bases). The CDR3 spans 14 residues. Germline CDR1 reads SGHTA; CDR2 reads FQGNSA. The V and J ends lost 4 bases and 5 bases respectively, with 14 bases between them.